The 26 T cell receptor beta chains listed next were all sequenced from one sample in a study of blood T cell repertoires in COVID-19 (dated by TCRdb to the early 2020s). The library was built by means of the immunoSEQ multiplex PCR assay. TCRdb stores this immuneACCESS table with in-frame sequences only. Part of the clones is absent; in the studies checked, under half of the shortfall reflects unresolved V genes, and no reason is known for the rest. Here the sample has around 110,000 clones; around four fifths occur a single time. The ten biggest clones cover around 4.4% of the sample. What was sequenced was peripheral blood. The receptors stem from a man in his 70s with acute or convalescent COVID-19.

V gene TRBV9 combines with J gene TRBJ1-2; unclear D gene. The CDR3 is 14 amino acids. Germline lookup yields CDR1 SGDLS and CDR2 YYNGEE. V was shortened by 1 base and J by 7 bases, with 14 bases between the two germline ends. The CDR3 bases are TGTGCCAGCAGCGTATCCTCCGGAGCGGGTGGCTACACCTTC. This sequence encodes CASSVSSGAGGYTF.

This clone turned up a few times. The chain is built from TRBV5-4 and TRBJ1-2; weak D call: TRBD1 (5 bases). V was pared by 4 bases and J by 0 bases, with 7 bases between. The CDR3 consists of 13 residues. CDR1 and CDR2 (germline): SGHNT, YYREEE (reference sequence). CDR3: CASSRGSNYGYTF. The CDR3 DNA is TGTGCCAGCAGCAGGGGCTCTAACTATGGCTACACCTTC.

This clone appeared a single time. The genes are TRBV18 and TRBJ2-2; no definite D call. Trimming shortened V by 4 bases and J by 6 bases, and 18 bases separated the two germline ends. Germline CDR1 KGHSH, CDR2 LQKENI. The CDR3 runs 16 residues. The CDR3 DNA reads as TGTGCCAGCTCACTCACCTCTCCGCCAGGCCCCGGGGAGCTGTTTTTT. Its translation is CASSLTSPPGPGELFF.

The V and J genes are TRBV5-1 and TRBJ2-7, with 9 positions matching TRBD2. J lost 7 bases, V lost 0 bases, and 8 bases had no gene match. There are 15 residues in the CDR3. The V gene's germline CDR1 is SGHRS and CDR2 YFSETQ. The DNA for the CDR3 is TGCGCCAGCAGCTTGGGCGGGAGGGACAGACCAGAGCAGTACTTC. Amino acid sequence: CASSLGGRDRPEQYF.

The rearrangement uses TRBV7-3 and TRBJ2-3, with 11 bases aligning to TRBD2. V gave up 5 bases and J gave up 1 base; unmatched junction bases: 2. Germline-derived CDR1 and CDR2 are SGHTA and FQGTGA. This CDR3 comprises 15 residues. CDR3 nucleotide sequence: TGTGCCAGCAGCCTACTAGCGGGGGGCACAGATACGCAGTATTTT. Translation: CASSLLAGGTDTQYF.

V gene TRBV6-5 combines with J gene TRBJ2-5; D perhaps matches TRBD1 (5 bases). With 0 bases removed from V and 6 bases from J, the gap between germline ends came to 5 bases. CDR3 length: 12 residues. The germline gives CDR1 MNHEY, CDR2 SVGAGI. The CDR3 bases are TGTGCCAGCAGTTACTCGGGGCAGACCCAGTACTTC. The encoded protein is CASSYSGQTQYF.

Here the CDR3 DNA reads TGCGCCAGCAGCCAAGATGGAGGGACAGGGCAATACAATGAGCAGTTCTTC. This codes for CASSQDGGTGQYNEQFF. This chain connects TRBV4-1 to TRBJ2-1; 9 nucleotides align to TRBD1. Germline values: CDR1 MGHRA, CDR2 YSYEKL. The CDR3 consists of 17 residues. V lost 0 bases, J lost 4 bases, and 7 bases stayed unmatched.

J is TRBJ1-5 and V is TRBV6-6, with TRBD1 identical over 8 bases. Losses at the gene ends were 10 bases for V and 6 bases for J; bases not matched to a gene: 14. The germline V gene has CDR1 MNHNY and CDR2 SVGAGI (reference sequence). The CDR3 totals 15 residues. The CDR3 is CATSAGGWGSQPQHF. CDR3 nucleotides: TGTGCCACCTCAGCAGGGGGCTGGGGGAGTCAGCCCCAGCATTTT.

The gene calls are TRBV15 and TRBJ1-1, with D perhaps matching TRBD1 (6 bases). Trimming left V 3 bases short and J 1 base short, with 6 bases between. This CDR3 is built from 13 residues. Germline-derived CDR1 and CDR2 are LNHNV and YYDKDF (reference sequence). CDR3 residues: CATSRTGNTEAFF. DNA for the CDR3: TGTGCCACCAGCAGGACAGGGAACACTGAAGCTTTCTTT.

This chain connects TRBV2 to TRBJ1-3; 7 bases align to TRBD1. V gave up 5 bases and J gave up 3 bases; unmatched junction bases: 10. The CDR3 covers 16 residues. The germline V gene encodes CDR1 SNHLY and CDR2 FYNNEI. The CDR3 DNA is TGTGCCAGCAGTTCGGACAGGACGGTATTTGGAAACACCATATATTTT. It yields the protein CASSSDRTVFGNTIYF.

This rearrangement joins TRBV19 to TRBJ1-2, with TRBD1 identical over 8 bases. The trim removed 2 bases at V and 1 base at J, leaving 3 bases unmatched. From germline, CDR1 is LNHDA and CDR2 SQIVND (reference sequence). This CDR3 spans 15 amino acids. CDR3 sequence reads: CASSIRTGFNYGYTF. In DNA form, the CDR3 reads TGTGCCAGTAGTATACGGACAGGGTTTAACTATGGCTACACCTTC.

This clone has a handful of counts. This chain connects TRBV19 to TRBJ2-2, with 9 nucleotides matching TRBD1. This CDR3 has 16 amino acids. The V segment lost 3 bases and the J segment 6 bases; nucleotides outside the gene matches: 8. CDR1 is LNHDA and CDR2 is SQIVND in the germline V gene (reference sequence). CDR3: CASSIDGTGSAGELFF. The CDR3 region has the DNA TGTGCCAGTAGTATCGATGGGACAGGGAGCGCCGGGGAGCTGTTTTTT.

In the case of this clone: The sample contains more than one DNA sequence encoding this CDR3. The J gene is TRBJ1-2, the V gene TRBV19; 8 bases align to TRBD1. The CDR3 loop spans 14 amino acids. V gave up 5 bases and J gave up 2 bases; unmatched junction bases: 4. Per germline, CDR1 LNHDA and CDR2 SQIVND (reference sequence). The DNA of the CDR3 is TGTGCCAGTAGTTTGTCAGGGGGCAACTATGGCTACACCTTC. Translation: CASSLSGGNYGYTF.

This chain links TRBV19 with TRBJ2-2; tentative D call: TRBD1 (6 bases). Trimming took off 1 base at V and 4 bases at J, with 10 bases between the two ends. Germline-derived CDR1 and CDR2 are LNHDA and SQIVND (reference sequence). The CDR3 contains 15 residues. DNA for the CDR3: TGTGCCAGTAGTATAGGACAGGCTGGCACCGGGGAGCTGTTTTTT. As protein: CASSIGQAGTGELFF.

The rearrangement links TRBV6-5 to TRBJ1-5; D gene ambiguous. Germline CDR1 and CDR2: MNHEY and SVGAGI. CDR3 size: 16 residues. V was pared by 4 bases and J by 2 bases, with 15 bases between. CDR3 region: CASSSRVRGGNQPQHF. The CDR3, as DNA: TGTGCCAGCAGTTCCCGGGTTCGGGGTGGCAATCAGCCCCAGCATTTT.

V and J are TRBV15 and TRBJ2-5, with 8 bases that match TRBD2. In germline, CDR1 is LNHNV, CDR2 YYDKDF (reference sequence). V shed 0 bases and J 0 bases; nucleotides not matched to a gene: 3. The CDR3 totals 16 residues. The CDR3 DNA follows: TGTGCCACCAGCAGAGATGTAGCGGGGTACCAAGAGACCCAGTACTTC. This sequence encodes CATSRDVAGYQETQYF.

The genes are TRBV2 and TRBJ1-1; D gene unclear. The germline V gene has CDR1 SNHLY and CDR2 FYNNEI. Trimming took 6 bases from V and 1 from J, leaving 9 bases between them. The CDR3 totals 13 residues. As DNA, the CDR3 is TGTGCCAGCAGCCTAAGCCAGAACACTGAAGCTTTCTTT. This codes for CASSLSQNTEAFF.

This chain joins TRBV6-5 and TRBJ2-7, with TRBD1 identical over 7 bases. This CDR3 spans 14 amino acids. The germline V gene has CDR1 MNHEY and CDR2 SVGAGI. The trim removed 6 bases at V and 1 base at J, leaving 6 bases unmatched. In nucleotides, the CDR3 is TGTGCCAGCAGGCAGGACAGGTTATCCTACGAGCAGTACTTC. Amino acid sequence: CASRQDRLSYEQYF.

V and J are TRBV3-1 (or the pseudogene TRBV3-2) and TRBJ2-1; TRBD2 matches at 9 bases. V shed 1 base, J shed 4 bases, and the junction held 2 bases outside the gene matches. The CDR3 extends over 15 amino acids. Germline CDR1 reads LGHDT; CDR2 reads YNNKEL (reference sequence). CDR3: CASSQAAGGYNEQFF. Here the CDR3 DNA reads TGTGCCAGCAGCCAAGCAGCGGGGGGTTACAATGAGCAGTTCTTC.

The chain uses TRBV6-1 and TRBJ1-1; D unclear. CDR3 length equals 13 residues. V gave up 0 bases and J gave up 11 bases, with 13 bases separating them. In germline, CDR1 is MNHNS, CDR2 SASEGT. The CDR3 DNA reads TGTGCCAGCAGTGAAGCGCCCACAGTGACGGCTTTCTTT. Its translation is CASSEAPTVTAFF.

V and J are TRBV19 and TRBJ1-5; D unresolved. Germline-derived CDR1 and CDR2 are LNHDA and SQIVND (reference sequence). The CDR3 consists of 15 residues. V was clipped by 6 bases and J by 3 bases, with 15 bases between them. The CDR3 spells CASSTVSNNNQPQHF. The CDR3 nucleotides read TGTGCCAGTAGCACCGTCAGTAATAACAATCAGCCCCAGCATTTT.

This clone showed up just a few times. The gene calls are TRBV7-3 and TRBJ2-2; the D gene is possibly TRBD1 (6 bases). The V and J ends lost 5 bases and 0 bases respectively, with 13 bases between them. The CDR3 runs 16 residues. Germline V gives CDR1 SGHTA, CDR2 FQGTGA. The CDR3 loop is CASSNQGIANTGELFF. The CDR3 bases are TGTGCCAGCAGCAACCAGGGGATAGCGAACACCGGGGAGCTGTTTTTT.

The rearrangement uses TRBV27 and TRBJ1-2, with 9 bases matching TRBD1. This CDR3 spans 15 amino acids. The V segment lost 9 bases and the J segment 4 bases; nucleotides outside the gene matches: 12. Germline lookup yields CDR1 MNHEY and CDR2 SMNVEV (reference sequence). CDR3 loop: CASRVGTGNFYGYTF. The CDR3 bases are TGTGCCAGTAGAGTAGGGACAGGGAACTTCTATGGCTACACCTTC.

The rearrangement joins TRBV5-6 to TRBJ2-3, with D tentatively TRBD2 (5 bases). The CDR3 totals 15 residues. The germline V and J ends were trimmed by 0 bases and 2 bases, with 10 bases remaining between them. Germline CDR1 is SGHDT and CDR2 is YYEEEE. The CDR3 protein is CASSLAGETTDTQYF. For the CDR3, the DNA is TGTGCCAGCAGCTTGGCCGGGGAGACCACAGATACGCAGTATTTT.

A word on this clone: Within the sample, other DNA sequences also encode this same CDR3. This chain connects TRBV3-1 (or the pseudogene TRBV3-2) to TRBJ2-2; 8 nucleotides line up with TRBD1. There are 15 residues in the CDR3. The ends lost 4 bases at V and 1 base at J; junction bases unmatched: 2. The germline CDR1 and CDR2 sequences are LGHDT and YNNKEL (reference sequence). The CDR3 sequence: CASSLGQGNTGELFF. CDR3 sequence (DNA): TGTGCCAGCAGCCTCGGACAGGGGAACACCGGGGAGCTGTTTTTT.

This clone was counted a single time. The chain couples TRBV19 to TRBJ1-1, with D uncertain. The CDR3 is made up of 13 amino acids. CDR1 is LNHDA, CDR2 SQIVND, per germline (reference sequence). V was cut by 2 bases and J by 10 bases, with 14 bases left in between. CDR3 sequence (DNA): TGTGCCAGTAGTATAAGGAGGGATGCGGGAGCTTTCTTT. Residues: CASSIRRDAGAFF. The variable domain in full, with the rest retrieved from reference TRBV19 and TRBJ1-1, is DGGITQSPKYLFRKEGQNVTLSCEQNLNHDAMYWYRQDPGQGLRLIYYSQIVNDFQKGDIAEGYSVSREKKESFPLTVTSAQKNPTAFYLCASSIRRDAGAFFGQGTRLTVV.